These 8 T cell receptor beta chains were sequenced from one sample in a study of low-dose radiotherapy and immunotherapy resistance in tumors (dated by TCRdb to between 2020 and 2023). This specimen's time point label, interpreted: after trial treatment. The treatment or condition label of this sample denotes: LDRT plus nivolumab, ipilimumab, low-dose cyclophosphamide and aspirin (RACIN trial). The sequencing machine was an Illumina HiSeq 2500. To make first-strand cDNA, Superscript III was used along with a set of TRAV- and TRBV-specific primers so that both the TCRalpha and TCRbeta chains were covered. TCRs were amplified with Phusion for around 20 PCR cycles using a constant-region primer together with the adapter attached to the V primers. TCRdb handled the public reads itself, with Q25 trimming in fastp and clone calling in MiXCR, and kept productive beta chains. Each entry merges the rows of one CDR3 protein and shows their most common DNA and genes. Within this sample are around 84,000 distinct CDR3 sequences, with less than 20% of them counted one time only. The ten largest make up approximately 1.5% of the sample.

Sequencing was performed on PBMCs, taken after low-dose radiotherapy plus immunotherapy. These receptors all come from a male donor with prostate cancer.

Comments on this clonotype: This probably arose from a read error, given a far larger clone one base away. The J gene is TRBJ2-7, the V gene TRBV9; 12 bases match TRBD2. This CDR3 spans 15 amino acids. Germline V gives CDR1 SGDLS, CDR2 YYNGEE. V lost 0 bases and J lost 4; bases outside the gene matches: 2. CDR3 bases: TGTGCCAGCAGCGTAGGGCTAGCGGGAGGGTACGAGCAGTACTTC. Translating it yields CASSVGLAGGYEQYF. The whole variable domain, remainder taken from reference TRBV9 and TRBJ2-7, is DSGVTQTPKHLITATGQRVTLRCSPRSGDLSVYWYQQSLDQGLQFLIQYYNGEERAKGNILERFSAQQFPDLHSELNLSSLELGDSALYFCASSVGLAGGYEQYFGPGTRLTVT.

The V gene is TRBV7-8, the J gene TRBJ2-4; perhaps D is TRBD1 or TRBD2 (5 bases each). The germline gives CDR1 SGHVS, CDR2 FQNEAQ. V was trimmed by 5 bases and J by 4 bases, leaving 12 bases between them. CDR3 length equals 14 residues. The CDR3 DNA reads as TGTGCCAGCAGCGACGGGACGGTTAAAAACATTCAGTACTTC. Translating gives CASSDGTVKNIQYF.

This clonotype was seen at least ten times. This sequence joins TRBV2 and TRBJ2-7; D ambiguous. The CDR3 runs to 13 residues. V lost 7 bases, J lost 5 bases, and 15 bases lay in between. Germline CDR1 reads SNHLY; CDR2 reads FYNNEI. The CDR3 DNA reads as TGTGCCAGCACCTCCCACTCTCGAAACGAGCAGTACTTC. It codes for CASTSHSRNEQYF.

Ten or more counts support this clonotype. The chain carries TRBV11-2 and TRBJ2-2; a weak D match, TRBD1 (6 bases). V was cut by 4 bases and J by 3 bases, with 15 bases left in between. The germline V gene encodes CDR1 SGHAT and CDR2 FQNNGV. This CDR3 has 16 residues. The CDR3 DNA is TGTGCCAGCAGCTCCGGACAGCGTAGGGACACCGGGGAGCTGTTTTTT. Amino acid sequence: CASSSGQRRDTGELFF.

In this sample, this clonotype turned up many times. The gene calls are TRBV29-1 and TRBJ1-5, with a tentative D call TRBD1 (6 bases). V shed 5 bases and J shed 2 bases, with 13 bases lying between them. In germline, CDR1 is SQVTM, CDR2 ANQGSEA. This CDR3 spans 14 amino acids. The CDR3 bases are TGCAGCGTTTTAACAGGGAACGGCAATCAGCCCCAGCATTTT. Its translation is CSVLTGNGNQPQHF. The complete variable domain, with remaining parts taken from reference TRBV29-1 and TRBJ1-5, reads SAVISQKPSRDICQRGTSLTIQCQVDSQVTMMFWYRQQPGQSLTLIATANQGSEATYESGFVIDKFPISRPNLTFSTLTVSNMSPEDSSIYLCSVLTGNGNQPQHFGDGTRLSIL.

This clonotype showed up many times. The junction does not match germline at one end; this may be a read error. The chain recombines TRBV6-2 or TRBV6-3 with TRBJ2-5; a weak D match, TRBD1 (6 bases). The CDR3 totals 13 residues. CDR1 and CDR2 from the germline V gene are MNHEY and SVGEGT. This chain's CDR3 is CASSTPGQGTQYF. CDR3 DNA: TGTGCCAGCAGCACCCCGGGACAAGGGACCCAGTACTTC.

At least ten counts were recorded for this clonotype. V and J are TRBV27 and TRBJ2-3, with 7 bases aligning to TRBD1. CDR1 is MNHEY, CDR2 SMNVEV, per germline (reference sequence). V shed 5 bases, J shed 0 bases, and the junction held 2 bases outside the gene matches. CDR3 length: 14 amino acids. Here the CDR3 DNA reads TGTGCCAGCAGTCGGACAGGAAGCACAGATACGCAGTATTTT. Its translation is CASSRTGSTDTQYF.

This clonotype was seen at least ten times. The V gene is TRBV14, the J gene TRBJ2-1, with 9 bases fitting TRBD2. This CDR3 comprises 15 residues. Trimming removed 1 base from V and 6 bases from J; junction bases left unmatched: 4. Germline V gene lookup returns CDR1 SGHDN and CDR2 FVKESK. This CDR3 is CASSQGAGGPNEQFF. The CDR3 region has the DNA TGTGCCAGCAGCCAAGGAGCGGGAGGCCCCAATGAGCAGTTCTTC.